This T cell receptor (beta chain) was recorded in a study of T cells in localized non-small cell lung cancer. On this clone: Its antigen is not identified.

This table comes from immunoSEQ multiplex PCR, and its TCRdb copy is limited to in-frame clones, with some not included. The table records more than 25,000 clones, around 89% of them present only once. The CDR3 is 16 residues long. Between the trimmed V and J ends, which lost 0 bases and 3 bases, there was a span of 14 bases. Germline V gene lookup returns CDR1 LGHNA and CDR2 YSLEER. Study outcomes and limitations: Uninvolved adjacent lung showed the highest T cell clonality, exceeding tumor. Of the top 100 tumor clones, median around 62 were in adjacent lung, 25 to 35 among its top 100. Heterogeneity remains possible because sequencing was limited to only one tumor region. Elevated blood T cell density was associated with longer overall survival.

The chain combines TRBV4-3 with TRBJ1-1, with a possible D match to TRBD1 (5 bases). The sequencing used peripheral blood, collected before any cancer treatment. The TCR comes from a woman aged 35-75 years with stage I lung adenocarcinoma. The CDR3, as DNA: TGCGCCAGCAGCCAAGATTCGGCCGGGGGGGACACTGAAGCTTTCTTT. Encoded protein: CASSQDSAGGDTEAFF.